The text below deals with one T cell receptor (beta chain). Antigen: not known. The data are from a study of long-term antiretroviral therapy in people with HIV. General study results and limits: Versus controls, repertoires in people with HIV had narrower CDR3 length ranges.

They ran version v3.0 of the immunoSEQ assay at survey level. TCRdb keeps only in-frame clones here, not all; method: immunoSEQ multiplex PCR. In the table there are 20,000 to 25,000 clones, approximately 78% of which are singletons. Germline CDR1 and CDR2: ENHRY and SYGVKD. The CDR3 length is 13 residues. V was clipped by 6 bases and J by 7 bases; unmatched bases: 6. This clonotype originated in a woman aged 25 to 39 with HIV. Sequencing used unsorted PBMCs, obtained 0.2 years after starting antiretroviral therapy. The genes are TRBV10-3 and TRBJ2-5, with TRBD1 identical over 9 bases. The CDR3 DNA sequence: TGTGCCATCAGGGAGACAGGGGGTGCGACCCAGTACTTC. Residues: CAIRETGGATQYF.